This T cell receptor beta chain came from a study of identical twins. The authors used template switching to add a universal primer site and gave cDNA unique molecular identifiers. TCRdb itself ran the 5' RACE reads through MiXCR, one entry per CDR3 protein. In the table there are around 450,000 distinct CDR3 sequences, approximately 14% of which are singletons. This clonotype was detected a few times. The antigen remains undetermined. This CDR3 has 13 residues. The germline gives CDR1 DFQATT, CDR2 SNEGSKA (reference sequence). Study-level results: Models underestimated TCR alpha sharing (out-of-frame) in monozygotic twins. The study based its conclusions on cross-sectional statistical analysis and did not follow the same donors.

Separately, the same data were catalogued under a study of yellow fever vaccine responses in identical twins. That study reports: Convergence reportedly seemed to mark part of the twins' vaccine T cell response, with personalization marking the rest.

V gene TRBV20-1 combines with J gene TRBJ2-2; D is possibly TRBD1 or TRBD2 (5 bases each). This receptor was obtained from a woman under 30 in good health. The sample comprised CD4+ T cells sorted from blood. CDR3 protein: CAGGGANTGELFF. The CDR3 DNA is TGCGCTGGGGGTGGGGCGAACACCGGGGAGCTGTTTTTT.